This TCR beta chain is drawn from a study of blood T cell repertoires in COVID-19. On the study more broadly: COVID-19 samples from acute and convalescent phases originated in the United States, Italy and Spain.

In its sample, this clone was seen once. This CDR3 region has 15 residues. Germline V gene data show CDR1 as LGHNA and CDR2 as YNFKEQ. V lost 8 bases, J lost 4 bases, and 10 bases stayed unmatched. Per the original data handling: Estimation of nucleated cell counts relied on the amplification of reference gene primers. Measured with immunoSEQ multiplex PCR; TCRdb has only the in-frame clones, and not every one. The V and J calls and clone size were taken over from that table, and D and trimming were inferred from the DNA. This sample has fewer than 250,000 clones; approximately 80% occur once, and the top ten carry 20%.

The TCR sequence derives from a man aged 25-45 years with active or convalescent COVID-19. The chain recombines TRBV4-2 with TRBJ2-1; 8 nucleotides align to TRBD2. Source material: peripheral blood. Here the CDR3 reads CASYGNSGGYNEQFF. CDR3 nucleotides: TGTGCCAGCTACGGTAACAGCGGGGGTTACAATGAGCAGTTCTTC.